The T cell receptor beta chain described here comes from a study of healthy donors' naive CD4 and CD8 T cells. Study as a whole: Donors spanned ages 20-25, 40-50 and 60-70 years, half female. All functional IMGT TCR alpha variants were covered by new primers.

The germline gives CDR1 LNHDA, CDR2 SQIVND (reference sequence). The V segment lost 3 bases and the J segment 3 bases; nucleotides outside the gene matches: 6. The CDR3 is 15 amino acids. Study-level points and caveats: Bulk sequencing left alpha and beta chains unpaired. Positive CDR3 charge linked to CD4+ cells, negative to CD8+ cells.

Each TCR library used 450 to 600 ng of total RNA and a linear amplification protocol. Via MiXCR, TCRdb re-called the reads, giving one row per CDR3 protein. Of 200,000 or so distinct CDR3 sequences detected, about 74% appear once; the ten largest clones hold approximately 2.5%. Only a few counts were recorded for this clonotype. Its antigen is as yet unknown. This receptor was taken from a pool of human donors in good health; the sample pools cells from several healthy donors. V and J are TRBV19 and TRBJ2-7; 9 bases line up with TRBD1. Specimen: naive CD4+ and CD8+ T cells sorted from blood, pooled from several donors. This CDR3 reads CASSITGTGSYEQYF. CDR3 in DNA: TGTGCCAGTAGTATTACCGGGACAGGGAGCTACGAGCAGTACTTC.